This TCR beta chain was observed in a study of T cells in Graves' hyperthyroidism and ophthalmopathy. Findings of the study overall: Blood also carried most thyroid clonotypes expanded above 0.001.

The CDR3 covers 19 residues. Germline trimming cut 0 bases from V and 3 bases from J; bases unmatched to any gene: 12. Germline lookup yields CDR1 SGDLS and CDR2 YYNGEE. The table lists this clonotype with a few counts. Its antigen is not identified. TCR beta CDR3 regions were amplified from RNA. In the first-round RT-PCR of the TCR CDR3, the HTBI primer set was used. TCRdb processed the multiplex PCR reads anew with MiXCR; each CDR3 protein has one entry. The sample holds under 350,000 distinct CDR3 sequences, about 21% seen once. The clonotype was recovered from a woman between 45 and 65 years old with Graves' hyperthyroidism. The sequenced material came from blood. The chain carries TRBV9 and TRBJ2-3; the match to TRBD2 covers 11 bases. CDR3: CASSVALPRTSGRTDTQYF. The CDR3 nucleotides are TGTGCCAGCAGCGTAGCCTTGCCCCGTACTAGCGGGAGAACAGATACGCAGTATTTT. The whole variable domain, filled in from reference TRBV9 and TRBJ2-3, reads DSGVTQTPKHLITATGQRVTLRCSPRSGDLSVYWYQQSLDQGLQFLIQYYNGEERAKGNILERFSAQQFPDLHSELNLSSLELGDSALYFCASSVALPRTSGRTDTQYFGPGTRLTVL.